This T cell receptor (beta chain) stems from a study of T cell repertoires in cytomegalovirus infection. Study in general: Both CMV infection and a matching HLA type were indicated by public TCR beta signatures. General observations from the study: The response measured ex vivo was dominated by TCR beta clonotypes (HLA-C-restricted and CMV-specific). Summed public TCR beta family frequency identified CMV carriers bearing the relevant HLA.

TCRdb recomputed calls from the reads with MiXCR, one row per CDR3 protein. The sample records about 160,000 distinct CDR3 sequences, about a fifth being singletons. This clonotype was observed a handful of times. The antigen is not known. At one end the junction does not follow the germline gene, possibly because of a read error. Germline lookup yields CDR1 SEHNR and CDR2 FQNEAQ (reference sequence). The CDR3 totals 12 residues. This receptor was taken from a human donor in good health (CMV status not recorded). Some clones in this sample may be carry-over from other donors' samples. V gene TRBV7-9 combines with J gene TRBJ1-1, with D perhaps TRBD1 (6 bases). Specimen: CD8+ T cells from cultured PBMCs, collected from culture after CMV antigen stimulation. The CDR3: CASSPRDTEAFF. For the CDR3, the DNA is TGTGCCAGCAGCCCACGGGACACCGAAGCTTTCTTT.